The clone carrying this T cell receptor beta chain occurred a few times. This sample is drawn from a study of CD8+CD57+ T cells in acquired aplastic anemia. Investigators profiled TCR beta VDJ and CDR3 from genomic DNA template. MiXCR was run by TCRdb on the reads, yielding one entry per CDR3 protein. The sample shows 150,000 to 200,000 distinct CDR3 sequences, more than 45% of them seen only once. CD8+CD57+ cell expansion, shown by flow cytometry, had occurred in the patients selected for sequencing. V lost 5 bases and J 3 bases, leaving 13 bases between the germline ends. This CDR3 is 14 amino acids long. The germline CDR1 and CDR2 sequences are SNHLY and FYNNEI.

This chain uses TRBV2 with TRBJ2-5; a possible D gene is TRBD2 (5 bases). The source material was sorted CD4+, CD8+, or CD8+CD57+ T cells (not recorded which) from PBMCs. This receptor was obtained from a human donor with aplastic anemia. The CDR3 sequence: CASSLRSGEETQYF. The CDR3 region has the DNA TGTGCCAGCAGTTTACGGAGCGGAGAAGAGACCCAGTACTTC.